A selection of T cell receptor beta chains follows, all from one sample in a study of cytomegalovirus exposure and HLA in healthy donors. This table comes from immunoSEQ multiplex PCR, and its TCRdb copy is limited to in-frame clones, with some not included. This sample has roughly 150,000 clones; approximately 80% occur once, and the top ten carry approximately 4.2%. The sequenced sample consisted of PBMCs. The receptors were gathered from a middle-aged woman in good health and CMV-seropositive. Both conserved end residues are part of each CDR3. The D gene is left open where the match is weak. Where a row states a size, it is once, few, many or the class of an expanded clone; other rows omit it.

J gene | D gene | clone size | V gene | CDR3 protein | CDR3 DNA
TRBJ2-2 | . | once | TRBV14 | CASSSQGTGELFF | TGTGCCAGCAGTTCGCAGGGTACCGGGGAGCTGTTTTTT
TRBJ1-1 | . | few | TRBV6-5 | CASSYSTANTEAFF | TGTGCCAGCAGTTACTCGACAGCTAACACTGAAGCTTTCTTT
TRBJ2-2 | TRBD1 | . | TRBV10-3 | CAYGQGHDTGELFF | TGTGCCTACGGACAGGGGCACGACACCGGGGAGCTGTTTTTT
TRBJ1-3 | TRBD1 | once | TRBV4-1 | CASSRVTGLSDTIYF | TGCGCCAGCAGCCGGGTGACAGGGCTCAGTGACACCATATATTTT
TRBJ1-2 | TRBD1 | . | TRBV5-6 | CASSLAGGGYTF | TGTGCCAGCAGCTTGGCAGGGGGGGGCTACACCTTC
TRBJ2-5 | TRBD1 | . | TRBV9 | CASSETGTEKETQYF | TGTGCCAGCAGCGAGACCGGGACAGAGAAAGAGACCCAGTACTTC
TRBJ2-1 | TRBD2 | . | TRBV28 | CASSLAGGHNEQFF | TGTGCCAGCAGTCTAGCGGGGGGGCACAATGAGCAGTTCTTC
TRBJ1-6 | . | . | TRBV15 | CATSSDPTGPLDSPLHF | TGTGCCACCAGCAGCGATCCTACAGGGCCCCTTGATTCACCCCTCCACTTT
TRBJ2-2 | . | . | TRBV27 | CASSLRSETPNTGELFF | TGTGCCAGCAGTTTAAGATCAGAAACACCTAACACCGGGGAGCTGTTTTTT
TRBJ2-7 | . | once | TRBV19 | CASTSTSGEQYF | TGTGCCAGTACCTCCACGTCGGGCGAGCAGTACTTC
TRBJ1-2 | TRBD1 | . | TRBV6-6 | CASRDGTAHGYTF | TGTGCCAGCAGAGACGGGACAGCTCATGGCTACACCTTC
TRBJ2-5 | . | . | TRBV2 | CASSGTPQETQYF | TGTGCCAGTTCCGGGACACCTCAAGAGACCCAGTACTTC
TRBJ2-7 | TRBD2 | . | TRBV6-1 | CASSASGRNYEQYF | TGTGCCAGCAGTGCCAGCGGGAGGAACTACGAGCAGTACTTC
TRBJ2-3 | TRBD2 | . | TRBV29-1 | CSVWTSGRTDTQYF | TGCAGCGTTTGGACTAGCGGGAGAACAGATACGCAGTATTTT
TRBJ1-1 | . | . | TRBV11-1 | CASLRVSETEAFF | TGTGCCAGCTTGCGGGTCTCTGAGACTGAAGCTTTCTTT
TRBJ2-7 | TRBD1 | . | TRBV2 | CASIGDSHSYEQYF | TGTGCCAGCATTGGGGACAGTCATTCCTACGAGCAGTACTTC
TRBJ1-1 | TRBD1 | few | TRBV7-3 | CASSPGQGNTEAFF | TGTGCCAGCAGCCCGGGACAGGGGAACACTGAAGCTTTCTTT
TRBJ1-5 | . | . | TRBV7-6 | CASSLVSDQPQHF | TGTGCCAGCAGCTTAGTCTCGGATCAGCCCCAGCATTTT
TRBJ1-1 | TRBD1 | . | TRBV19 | CASSPLTGWDTEAFF | TGTGCCAGTTCCCCTTTGACAGGGTGGGACACTGAAGCTTTCTTT
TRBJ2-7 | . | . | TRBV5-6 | CASRQVARGYEQYF | TGTGCCAGCAGACAAGTCGCACGGGGTTACGAGCAGTACTTC
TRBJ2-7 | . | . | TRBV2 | CASNGILAGRSSYEQYF | TGTGCCAGCAACGGCATATTGGCAGGGCGAAGCTCCTACGAGCAGTACTTC
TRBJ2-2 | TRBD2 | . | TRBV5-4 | CASSFSGRASQGELFF | TGTGCCAGCAGCTTTAGCGGGAGGGCCTCTCAGGGGGAGCTGTTTTTT
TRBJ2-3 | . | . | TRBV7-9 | CASSLQGDTQYF | TGTGCCAGCAGCCTCCAGGGTGATACGCAGTATTTT
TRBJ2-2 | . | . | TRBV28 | CASSLTGELFF | TGTGCCAGCAGTCTAACCGGGGAGCTGTTTTTT
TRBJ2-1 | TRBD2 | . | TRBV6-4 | CASSLSGNHNEQFF | TGTGCCAGCAGCCTTAGCGGGAACCACAATGAGCAGTTCTTC
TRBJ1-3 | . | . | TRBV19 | CASKQVGNTIYF | TGTGCCAGTAAACAGGTCGGAAACACCATATATTTT
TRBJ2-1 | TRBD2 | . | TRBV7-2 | CASSLLRLAGEGEQFF | TGTGCCAGCAGCTTATTACGGCTAGCGGGAGAGGGTGAGCAGTTCTTC
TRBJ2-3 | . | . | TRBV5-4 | CASSLSSRSTDTQYF | TGTGCCAGCAGCTTGAGTAGCAGATCCACAGATACGCAGTATTTT
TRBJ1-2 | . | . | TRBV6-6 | CATLPGVEGNYGYTF | TGTGCCACCCTCCCGGGGGTAGAAGGGAACTATGGCTACACCTTC
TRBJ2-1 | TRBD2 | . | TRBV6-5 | CASGRADNEQFF | TGTGCCAGCGGGAGGGCCGACAATGAGCAGTTCTTC
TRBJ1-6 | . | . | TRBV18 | CASSLTAGLSNSPLHF | TGTGCCAGCTCACTTACCGCAGGGTTGAGTAATTCACCCCTCCACTTT
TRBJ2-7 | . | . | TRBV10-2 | CASRQGPYEQYF | TGCGCCAGCAGACAGGGCCCCTACGAGCAGTACTTC
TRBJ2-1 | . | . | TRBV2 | CASSEELARYNEQFF | TGTGCCAGCAGTGAAGAACTAGCCAGATACAATGAGCAGTTCTTC
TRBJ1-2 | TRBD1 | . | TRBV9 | CASSAGGTGYYGYTF | TGTGCCAGCAGCGCCGGCGGGACAGGGTATTATGGCTACACCTTC
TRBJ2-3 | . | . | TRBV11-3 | CASSLGRVDTQYF | TGTGCCAGCAGCTTAGGTCGAGTAGATACGCAGTATTTT
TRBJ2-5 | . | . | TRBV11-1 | CASSLGSSERWRETQYF | TGTGCCAGCAGCTTAGGGTCTAGCGAGCGGTGGAGGGAGACCCAGTACTTC
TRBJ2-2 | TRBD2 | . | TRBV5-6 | CASSLGLAGDTGELFF | TGTGCCAGCAGCTTGGGACTAGCGGGGGACACCGGGGAGCTGTTTTTT
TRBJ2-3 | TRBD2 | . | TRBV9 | CASSVVGAGGYTQYF | TGTGCCAGCAGCGTAGTGGGAGCGGGGGGGTATACGCAGTATTTT
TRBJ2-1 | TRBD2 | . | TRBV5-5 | CASSFGLAGEQFF | TGTGCCAGCAGCTTCGGACTAGCTGGTGAGCAGTTCTTC
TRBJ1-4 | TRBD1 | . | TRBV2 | CASIQGAGEKLFF | TGTGCCAGCATTCAGGGGGCGGGTGAAAAACTGTTTTTT
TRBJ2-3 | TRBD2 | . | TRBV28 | CASSLLAAGDTQYF | TGTGCCAGCAGTTTACTAGCGGCGGGTGATACGCAGTATTTT
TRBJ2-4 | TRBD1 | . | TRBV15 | CATSREGGLAKNIQYF | TGTGCCACCAGCAGAGAAGGGGGCCTAGCCAAAAACATTCAGTACTTC
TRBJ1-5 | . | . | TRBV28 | CASSIWDINQPQHF | TGTGCCAGCAGTATCTGGGACATTAATCAGCCCCAGCATTTT
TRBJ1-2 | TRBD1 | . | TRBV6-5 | CASSSITGGSYGYTF | TGTGCCAGCAGTTCTATAACAGGGGGAAGCTATGGCTACACCTTC
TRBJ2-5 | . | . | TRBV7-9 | CASSLINEETQYF | TGTGCCAGCAGCTTAATCAATGAAGAGACCCAGTACTTC
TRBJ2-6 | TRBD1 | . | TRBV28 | CASSSADRGISGANVLTF | TGTGCCAGCAGCTCCGCCGACAGGGGGATCTCTGGGGCCAACGTCCTGACTTTC
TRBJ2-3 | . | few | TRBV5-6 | CASSLASTSADTQYF | TGTGCCAGCAGCTTGGCCTCGACATCCGCAGATACGCAGTATTTT
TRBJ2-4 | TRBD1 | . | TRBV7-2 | CASSLDSTGAIQYF | TGTGCCAGCAGCTTAGATTCGACAGGGGCCATTCAGTACTTC
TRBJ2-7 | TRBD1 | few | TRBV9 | CASSVTGTGRSYEQYF | TGTGCCAGCAGCGTGACTGGGACAGGCCGCTCCTACGAGCAGTACTTC
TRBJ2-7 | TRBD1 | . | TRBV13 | CASSSQGTGNSYEQYF | TGTGCCAGCAGCTCGCAAGGGACAGGGAACTCCTACGAGCAGTACTTC
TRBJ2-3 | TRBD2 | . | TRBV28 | CASRTPAGVALDTQYF | TGTGCCAGCAGGACCCCAGCGGGAGTTGCCCTAGATACGCAGTATTTT
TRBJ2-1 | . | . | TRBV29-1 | CSVGSPGNPYNEQFF | TGCAGCGTTGGGTCACCAGGGAACCCCTACAATGAGCAGTTCTTC
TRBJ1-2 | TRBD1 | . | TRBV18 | CASSPPSTGGSHGYTF | TGTGCCAGCTCACCACCGTCGACAGGGGGCTCTCATGGCTACACCTTC